These 11 T cell receptor beta chains were sequenced from one sample in a study of blood T cell repertoires in COVID-19. Data came from immunoSEQ multiplex PCR; TCRdb stores just in-frame clones and leaves some out. This sample carries 150,000 to 200,000 clones, almost 85% of them seen once, and the ten largest clones take 9.5% to 11%. What was sequenced was PBMCs or T cells enriched from blood (not recorded which). The receptors were gathered from a man aged 50 to 59 who had recovered from COVID-19.

This sequence joins TRBV28 and TRBJ1-5, with a tentative D call TRBD1 (6 bases). The CDR3 is 15 amino acids. Per the germline V gene, CDR1 is MDHEN and CDR2 is SYDVKM. V was cut by 2 bases and J by 3 bases, with 11 bases left in between. CDR3 coding DNA: TGTGCCAGCAGTTTACCACAGGGAAACAATCAGCCCCAGCATTTT. Translating gives CASSLPQGNNQPQHF.

The chain has TRBV13 and TRBJ1-1, with D possibly being TRBD1 (6 bases). Trimming left V 5 bases short and J 1 base short, with 11 bases between. The CDR3 length is 14 residues. Germline assignment: CDR1 PRHDT and CDR2 FYEKMQ (reference sequence). CDR3 loop: CASSPSGENTEAFF. CDR3 DNA: TGTGCCAGCAGCCCCTCAGGGGAGAACACTGAAGCTTTCTTT. Filled out from reference TRBV13 and TRBJ1-1, the complete variable domain reads AAGVIQSPRHLIKEKRETATLKCYPIPRHDTVYWYQQGPGQDPQFLISFYEKMQSDKGSIPDRFSAQQFSDYHSELNMSSLELGDSALYFCASSPSGENTEAFFGQGTRLTVV.

This clone was picked up a small number of times. The chain is built from TRBV4-1 and TRBJ2-1; 10 positions match TRBD1. Germline V gene sequence: CDR1 MGHRA, CDR2 YSYEKL. V shed 0 bases, J shed 7 bases, and the junction held 6 bases outside the gene matches. This CDR3 is 16 amino acids long. CDR3 protein: CASSQDIGTGVNEQFF. The CDR3 DNA sequence: TGCGCCAGCAGCCAAGATATAGGGACAGGGGTGAATGAGCAGTTCTTC.

This clone was observed a handful of times. The gene calls are TRBV4-2 and TRBJ1-3, with D perhaps matching TRBD1 (5 bases). The germline V gene has CDR1 LGHNA and CDR2 YNFKEQ. The CDR3 runs to 17 residues. With 4 bases removed from V and 2 bases from J, the gap between germline ends came to 18 bases. The CDR3 here is CASSLQSGGATGNTIYF. CDR3 nucleotides: TGTGCCAGCAGCCTACAGTCGGGAGGGGCAACTGGAAACACCATATATTTT.

This chain connects TRBV18 to TRBJ2-1; D not resolved. Germline V gene lookup returns CDR1 KGHSH and CDR2 LQKENI. The CDR3 runs 14 residues. V shed 3 bases and J shed 9 bases, with 15 bases lying between them. The CDR3 region is CASSPDEVGGEQFF. CDR3 DNA: TGTGCCAGCTCACCCGACGAGGTGGGTGGTGAGCAGTTCTTC.

The CDR3 is CASSYGWQGAGNEQFF. In DNA form, the CDR3 reads TGTGCCAGCAGTTACGGCTGGCAGGGGGCAGGGAATGAGCAGTTCTTC. The genes are TRBV6-5 and TRBJ2-1; 8 bases are shared with TRBD1. Looked up from germline, CDR1 is MNHEY and CDR2 is SVGAGI. This CDR3 is built from 16 residues. Trimming removed 2 bases from V and 7 bases from J; junction bases left unmatched: 10.

The chain has TRBV7-9 and TRBJ2-5; 7 bases match TRBD2. Germline V gives CDR1 SEHNR, CDR2 FQNEAQ (reference sequence). The J segment lost 4 bases and the V segment lost 0 bases, leaving 2 bases of the junction unmatched. This CDR3 has 14 residues. The CDR3 nucleotides are TGTGCCAGCAGCTTAGCGGGGGGGATAGAGACCCAGTACTTC. Residues: CASSLAGGIETQYF.

In its sample, this clone was seen a few times. This chain's CDR3 is CASSPVYGQVLEAFF. CDR3 DNA: TGTGCCAGCAGCCCAGTATATGGGCAGGTCCTTGAAGCTTTCTTT. V and J are TRBV3-1 (or the pseudogene TRBV3-2) and TRBJ1-1, with unresolved D. Germline CDR1 LGHDT, CDR2 YNNKEL (reference sequence). The V and J ends lost 4 bases and 7 bases respectively, with 19 bases between them. The CDR3 length is 15 residues.

This chain's CDR3 is CASTGAGTRGYTF. The CDR3 DNA follows: TGTGCCAGTACCGGAGCCGGGACAAGGGGCTACACCTTC. The chain is built from TRBV19 and TRBJ1-2; D possibly corresponds to TRBD1 (6 bases). Germline V lookup: CDR1 LNHDA, CDR2 SQIVND (reference sequence). V lost 7 bases and J lost 8, with 17 bases in between. The CDR3 length is 13 residues.

The chain uses TRBV20-1 and TRBJ2-7; D is perhaps TRBD1 (6 bases). The CDR3 has 11 amino acids. In germline, CDR1 is DFQATT, CDR2 SNEGSKA (reference sequence). With 6 bases removed from V and 3 bases from J, the gap between germline ends came to 9 bases. CDR3 coding DNA: TGCAGTGCCCAGACAGGCTACGAGCAGTACTTC. It translates to CSAQTGYEQYF.

CDR3: CASNRQGHQPQHF. The CDR3 DNA follows: TGTGCCAGTAATAGACAGGGACATCAGCCCCAGCATTTT. V gene TRBV6-5 combines with J gene TRBJ1-5, with TRBD1 matching over 7 bases. V shed 9 bases and J 5 bases; nucleotides not matched to a gene: 7. The length of the CDR3 is 13 residues. The germline V gene encodes CDR1 MNHEY and CDR2 SVGAGI.